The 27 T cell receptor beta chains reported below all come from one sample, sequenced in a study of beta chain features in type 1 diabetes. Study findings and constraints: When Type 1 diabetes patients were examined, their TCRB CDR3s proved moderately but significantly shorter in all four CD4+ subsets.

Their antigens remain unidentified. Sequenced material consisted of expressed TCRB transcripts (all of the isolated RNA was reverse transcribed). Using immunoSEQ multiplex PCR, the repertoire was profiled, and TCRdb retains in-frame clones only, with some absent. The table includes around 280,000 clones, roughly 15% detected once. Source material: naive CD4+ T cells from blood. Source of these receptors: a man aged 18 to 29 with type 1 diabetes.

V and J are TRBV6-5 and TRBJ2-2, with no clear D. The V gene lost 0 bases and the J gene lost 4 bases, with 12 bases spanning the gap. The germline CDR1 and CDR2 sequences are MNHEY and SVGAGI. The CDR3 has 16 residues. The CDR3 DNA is TGTGCCAGCAGTTACTCCCTACCGAGGATCACCGGGGAGCTGTTTTTT. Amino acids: CASSYSLPRITGELFF.

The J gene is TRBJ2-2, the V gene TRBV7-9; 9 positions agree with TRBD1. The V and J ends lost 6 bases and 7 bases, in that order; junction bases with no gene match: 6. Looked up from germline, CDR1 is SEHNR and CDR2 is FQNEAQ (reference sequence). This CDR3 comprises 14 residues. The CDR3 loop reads CASRRDRDGGELFF. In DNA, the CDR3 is TGTGCCAGCAGACGGGACAGGGACGGCGGGGAGCTGTTTTTT.

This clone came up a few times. The CDR3 protein is CASRTPGVPYGYTF. The DNA for the CDR3 is TGTGCCAGCAGGACCCCAGGGGTGCCCTATGGCTACACCTTC. The chain employs TRBV6-6 and TRBJ1-2, with a weak D call TRBD1 (6 bases). CDR3 size: 14 residues. Germline CDR1 is MNHNY and CDR2 is SVGAGI (reference sequence). V was cut by 6 bases and J by 4 bases, with 15 bases left in between.

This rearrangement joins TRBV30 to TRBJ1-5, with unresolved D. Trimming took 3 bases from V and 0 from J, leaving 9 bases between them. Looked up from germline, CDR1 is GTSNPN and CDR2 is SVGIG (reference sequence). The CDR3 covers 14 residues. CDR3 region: CAWRLRYSNQPQHF. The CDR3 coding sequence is TGTGCCTGGAGGCTGAGGTATAGCAATCAGCCCCAGCATTTT.

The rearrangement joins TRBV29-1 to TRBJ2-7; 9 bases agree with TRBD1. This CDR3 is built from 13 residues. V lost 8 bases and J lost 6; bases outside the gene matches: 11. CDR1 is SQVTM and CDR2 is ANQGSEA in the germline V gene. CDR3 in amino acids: CSIDRGKGGEQYF. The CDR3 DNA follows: TGCAGCATAGACAGGGGGAAAGGTGGCGAGCAGTACTTC.

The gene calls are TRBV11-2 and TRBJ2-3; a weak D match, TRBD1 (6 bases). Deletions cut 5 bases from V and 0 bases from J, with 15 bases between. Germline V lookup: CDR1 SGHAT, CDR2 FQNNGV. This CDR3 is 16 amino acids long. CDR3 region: CASSSLRTASTDTQYF. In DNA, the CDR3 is TGTGCCAGCAGCAGCCTCCGGACAGCTAGCACAGATACGCAGTATTTT.

The CDR3 sequence is CASGGAEQYF. In DNA form, the CDR3 reads TGTGCGAGCGGGGGGGCGGAGCAGTACTTC. The J gene is TRBJ2-7, the V gene TRBV30, with TRBD2 identical over 10 bases. CDR3 size: 10 residues. Germline CDR1 reads GTSNPN; CDR2 reads SVGIG (reference sequence). Variable domain in full (rest from reference TRBV30 and TRBJ2-7): SQTIHQWPATLVQPVGSPLSLECTVEGTSNPNLYWYRQAAGRGLQLLFYSVGIGQISSEVPQNLSASRPQDRQFILSSKKLLLSDSGFYLCASGGAEQYFGPGTRLTVT.

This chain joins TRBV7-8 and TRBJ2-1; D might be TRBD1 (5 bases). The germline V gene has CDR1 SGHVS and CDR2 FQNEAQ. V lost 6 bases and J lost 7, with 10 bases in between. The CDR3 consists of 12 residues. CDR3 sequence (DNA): TGTGCCAGCAGTTATCAGGGAAATGAGCAGTTCTTC. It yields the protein CASSYQGNEQFF.

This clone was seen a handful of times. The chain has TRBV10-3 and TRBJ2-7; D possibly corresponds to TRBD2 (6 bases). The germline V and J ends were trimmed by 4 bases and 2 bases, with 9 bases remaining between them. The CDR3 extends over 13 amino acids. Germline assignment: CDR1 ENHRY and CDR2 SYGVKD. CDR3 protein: CAISAGSPYEQYF. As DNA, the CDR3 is TGTGCCATCAGTGCCGGGAGTCCCTACGAGCAGTACTTC.

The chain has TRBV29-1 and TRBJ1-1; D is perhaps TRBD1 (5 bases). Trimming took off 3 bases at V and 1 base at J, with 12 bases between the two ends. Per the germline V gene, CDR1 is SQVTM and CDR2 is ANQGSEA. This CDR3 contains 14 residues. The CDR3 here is CSVDLQATNTEAFF. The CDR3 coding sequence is TGCAGCGTTGATTTACAGGCCACGAACACTGAAGCTTTCTTT.

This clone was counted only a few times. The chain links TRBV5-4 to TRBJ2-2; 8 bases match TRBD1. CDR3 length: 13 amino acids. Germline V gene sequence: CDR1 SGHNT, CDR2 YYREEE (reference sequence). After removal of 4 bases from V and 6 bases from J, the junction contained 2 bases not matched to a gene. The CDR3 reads CASSVDRAGELFF. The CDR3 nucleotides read TGTGCCAGCAGCGTGGACAGGGCCGGGGAGCTGTTTTTT. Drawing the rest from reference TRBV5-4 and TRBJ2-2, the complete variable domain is ETGVTQSPTHLIKTRGQQVTLRCSSQSGHNTVSWYQQALGQGPQFIFQYYREEENGRGNFPPRFSGLQFPNYSSELNVNALELDDSALYLCASSVDRAGELFFGEGSRLTVL.

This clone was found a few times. The CDR3 region is CAWSEQGYEQYF. In nucleotides, the CDR3 is TGTGCCTGGAGTGAACAGGGTTACGAGCAGTACTTC. The rearrangement joins TRBV30 to TRBJ2-7, with a tentative D call TRBD1 (6 bases). CDR1 is GTSNPN, CDR2 SVGIG, per germline (reference sequence). The CDR3 length is 12 residues. Trimming removed 1 base from V and 4 bases from J, with 8 bases in between.

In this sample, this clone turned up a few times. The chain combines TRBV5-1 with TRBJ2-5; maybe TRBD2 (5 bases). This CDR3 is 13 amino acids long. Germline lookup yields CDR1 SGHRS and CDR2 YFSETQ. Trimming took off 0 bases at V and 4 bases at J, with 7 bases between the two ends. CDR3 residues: CASSLEGRETQYF. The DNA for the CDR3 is TGCGCCAGCAGCTTGGAAGGGAGAGAGACCCAGTACTTC.

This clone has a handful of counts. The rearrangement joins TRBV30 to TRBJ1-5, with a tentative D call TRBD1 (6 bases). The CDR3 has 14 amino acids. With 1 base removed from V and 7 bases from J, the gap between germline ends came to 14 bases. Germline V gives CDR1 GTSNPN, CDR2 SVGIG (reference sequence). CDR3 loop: CAWSALQGEQPQHF. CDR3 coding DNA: TGTGCCTGGAGTGCCTTACAGGGCGAGCAGCCCCAGCATTTT.

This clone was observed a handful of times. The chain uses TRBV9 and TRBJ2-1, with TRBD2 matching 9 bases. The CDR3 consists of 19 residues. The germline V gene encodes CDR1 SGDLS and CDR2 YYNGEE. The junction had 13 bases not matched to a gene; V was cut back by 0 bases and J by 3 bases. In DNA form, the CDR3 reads TGTGCCAGCAGCGTAGCGGAGGCGGGGACTAGCCGCGGCTACAATGAGCAGTTCTTC. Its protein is CASSVAEAGTSRGYNEQFF.

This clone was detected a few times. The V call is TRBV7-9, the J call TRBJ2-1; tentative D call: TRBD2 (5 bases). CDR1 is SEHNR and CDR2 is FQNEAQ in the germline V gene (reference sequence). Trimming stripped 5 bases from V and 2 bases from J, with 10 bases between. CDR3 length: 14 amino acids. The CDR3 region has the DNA TGTGCCAGCAGCGCAACCGGGGCCTACAATGAGCAGTTCTTC. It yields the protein CASSATGAYNEQFF.

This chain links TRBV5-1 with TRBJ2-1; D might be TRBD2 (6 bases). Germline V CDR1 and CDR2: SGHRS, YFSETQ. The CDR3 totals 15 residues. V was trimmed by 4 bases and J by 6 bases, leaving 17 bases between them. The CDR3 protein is CASSPNPGLRNEQFF. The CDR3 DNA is TGCGCCAGCAGCCCGAACCCGGGACTTCGCAATGAGCAGTTCTTC.

CDR3 sequence: CASSQVAGGDTQYF. Here the CDR3 DNA reads TGTGCCAGCAGCCAAGTCGCCGGAGGGGATACGCAGTATTTT. The chain joins TRBV4-2 to TRBJ2-3; perhaps TRBD2 as D (6 bases). The germline CDR1 and CDR2 sequences are LGHNA and YNFKEQ. The V and J ends lost 1 base and 6 bases respectively, with 11 bases between them. The CDR3 contains 14 residues.

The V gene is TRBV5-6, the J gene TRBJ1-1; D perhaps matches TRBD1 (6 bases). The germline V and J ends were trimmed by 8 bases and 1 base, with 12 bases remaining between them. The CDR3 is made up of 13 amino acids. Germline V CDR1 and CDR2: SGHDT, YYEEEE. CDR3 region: CARRTVWNTEAFF. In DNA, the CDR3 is TGTGCCAGGAGGACAGTCTGGAACACTGAAGCTTTCTTT.

CDR3 DNA sequence: TGCGCCAGCAGCGACCCCGGGACTAGGGACTACGAGCAGTACTTC. It yields the protein CASSDPGTRDYEQYF. The rearrangement joins TRBV5-1 to TRBJ2-7; 8 bases align to TRBD2. The J segment lost 3 bases and the V segment lost 4 bases, leaving 9 bases of the junction unmatched. CDR1 is SGHRS and CDR2 is YFSETQ in the germline V gene. There are 15 residues in the CDR3.

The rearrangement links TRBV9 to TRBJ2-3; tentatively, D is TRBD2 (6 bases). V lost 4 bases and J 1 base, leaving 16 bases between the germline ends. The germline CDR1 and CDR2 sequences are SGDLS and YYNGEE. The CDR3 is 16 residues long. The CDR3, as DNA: TGTGCCAGCAGCCCATCCCCCGGGGGAGGCACAGATACGCAGTATTTT. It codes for CASSPSPGGGTDTQYF.

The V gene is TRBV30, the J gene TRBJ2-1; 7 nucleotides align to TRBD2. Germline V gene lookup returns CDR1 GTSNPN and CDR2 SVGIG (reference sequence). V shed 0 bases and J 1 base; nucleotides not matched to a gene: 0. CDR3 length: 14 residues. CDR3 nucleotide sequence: TGTGCCTGGAGTGTGGGGGGGTCCTACAATGAGCAGTTCTTC. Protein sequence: CAWSVGGSYNEQFF. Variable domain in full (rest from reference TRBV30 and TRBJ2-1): SQTIHQWPATLVQPVGSPLSLECTVEGTSNPNLYWYRQAAGRGLQLLFYSVGIGQISSEVPQNLSASRPQDRQFILSSKKLLLSDSGFYLCAWSVGGSYNEQFFGPGTRLTVL.

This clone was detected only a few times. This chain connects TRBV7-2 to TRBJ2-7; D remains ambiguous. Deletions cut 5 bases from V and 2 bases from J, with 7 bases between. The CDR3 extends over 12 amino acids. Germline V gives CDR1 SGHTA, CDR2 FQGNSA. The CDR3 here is CASSVNTYEQYF. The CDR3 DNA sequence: TGTGCCAGCAGCGTGAACACCTACGAGCAGTACTTC.

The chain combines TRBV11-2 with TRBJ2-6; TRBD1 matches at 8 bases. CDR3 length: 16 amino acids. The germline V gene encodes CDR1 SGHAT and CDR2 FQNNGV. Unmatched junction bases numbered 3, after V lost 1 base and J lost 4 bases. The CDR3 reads CASSLGTGYGANVLTF. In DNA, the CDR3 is TGTGCCAGCAGCTTAGGGACAGGGTACGGGGCCAACGTCCTGACTTTC. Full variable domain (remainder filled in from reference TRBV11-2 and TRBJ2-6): EAGVAQSPRYKIIEKRQSVAFWCNPISGHATLYWYQQILGQGPKLLIQFQNNGVVDDSQLPKDRFSAERLKGVDSTLKIQPAKLEDSAVYLCASSLGTGYGANVLTFGAGSRLTVL.

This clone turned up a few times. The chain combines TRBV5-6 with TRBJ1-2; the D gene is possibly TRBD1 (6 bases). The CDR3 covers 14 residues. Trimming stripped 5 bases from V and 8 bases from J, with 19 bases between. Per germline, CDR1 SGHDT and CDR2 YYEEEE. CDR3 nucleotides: TGTGCCAGCAGACCGGACAGAGGATACGGGGGCTACACCTTC. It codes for CASRPDRGYGGYTF.

The CDR3 spells CASSQETGTDTQYF. The CDR3 region has the DNA TGCGCCAGCAGCCAGGAAACAGGCACAGATACGCAGTATTTT. V is TRBV4-1 and J is TRBJ2-3; D unresolved. The V end lost 3 bases, the J end lost 1 base, and 8 bases lay between the germline ends. This CDR3 is 14 amino acids long. CDR1 MGHRA and CDR2 YSYEKL come from the germline V gene.

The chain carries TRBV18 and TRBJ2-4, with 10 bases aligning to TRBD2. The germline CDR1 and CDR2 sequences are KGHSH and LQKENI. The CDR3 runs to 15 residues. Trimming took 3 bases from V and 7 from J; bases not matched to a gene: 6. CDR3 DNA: TGTGCCAGCTCACCGCTAGCGGGAGAAAGCAACATTCAGTACTTC. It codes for CASSPLAGESNIQYF.